This TCR beta chain was identified in a study of blood T cell repertoires in COVID-19. Study context: Acute and convalescent COVID-19 samples came from the United States, Italy and Spain. From T cells, B-cell-depleted T cells, or PBMCs came the material, which was cDNA or gDNA.

By share, this clone ranks as hyperexpanded. Some clones are missing from TCRdb's copy, which holds only in-frame ones; the method was immunoSEQ multiplex PCR. The sample lists 9,500 to 12,000 clones, roughly 85% occurring once. This clonotype was sampled from a man aged 25-45 years with active or convalescent COVID-19. Sequenced sample: peripheral blood.

CDR3 sequence (DNA): TGTGCCAGCAGCCCACGGACTAGCGTGGGCGGGGAGCTGTTTTTT. Encoded protein: CASSPRTSVGGELFF. This chain connects TRBV5-4 to TRBJ2-2; 9 nucleotides align to TRBD2. The CDR3 length is 15 residues. In germline, CDR1 is SGHNT, CDR2 YYREEE (reference sequence). V shed 4 bases, J shed 7 bases, and the junction held 8 bases outside the gene matches. Based on the CDR3 plus reference TRBV5-4 and TRBJ2-2, the full variable domain is ETGVTQSPTHLIKTRGQQVTLRCSSQSGHNTVSWYQQALGQGPQFIFQYYREEENGRGNFPPRFSGLQFPNYSSELNVNALELDDSALYLCASSPRTSVGGELFFGEGSRLTVL.